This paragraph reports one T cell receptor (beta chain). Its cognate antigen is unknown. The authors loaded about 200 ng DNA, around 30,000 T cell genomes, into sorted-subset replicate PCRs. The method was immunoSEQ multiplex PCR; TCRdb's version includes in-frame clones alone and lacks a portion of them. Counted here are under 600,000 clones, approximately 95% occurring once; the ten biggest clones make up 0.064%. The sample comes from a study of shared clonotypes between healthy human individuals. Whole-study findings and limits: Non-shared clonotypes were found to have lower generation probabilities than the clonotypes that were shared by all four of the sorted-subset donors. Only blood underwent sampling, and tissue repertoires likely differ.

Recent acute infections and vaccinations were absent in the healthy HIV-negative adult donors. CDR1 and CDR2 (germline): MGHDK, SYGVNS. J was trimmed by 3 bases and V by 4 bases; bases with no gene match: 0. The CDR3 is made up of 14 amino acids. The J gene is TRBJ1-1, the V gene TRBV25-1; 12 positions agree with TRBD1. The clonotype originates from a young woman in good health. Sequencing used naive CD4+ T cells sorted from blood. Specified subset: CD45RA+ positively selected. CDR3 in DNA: TGTGCCAGCAGTGGGGACAGGGGGCACACTGAAGCTTTCTTT. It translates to CASSGDRGHTEAFF.